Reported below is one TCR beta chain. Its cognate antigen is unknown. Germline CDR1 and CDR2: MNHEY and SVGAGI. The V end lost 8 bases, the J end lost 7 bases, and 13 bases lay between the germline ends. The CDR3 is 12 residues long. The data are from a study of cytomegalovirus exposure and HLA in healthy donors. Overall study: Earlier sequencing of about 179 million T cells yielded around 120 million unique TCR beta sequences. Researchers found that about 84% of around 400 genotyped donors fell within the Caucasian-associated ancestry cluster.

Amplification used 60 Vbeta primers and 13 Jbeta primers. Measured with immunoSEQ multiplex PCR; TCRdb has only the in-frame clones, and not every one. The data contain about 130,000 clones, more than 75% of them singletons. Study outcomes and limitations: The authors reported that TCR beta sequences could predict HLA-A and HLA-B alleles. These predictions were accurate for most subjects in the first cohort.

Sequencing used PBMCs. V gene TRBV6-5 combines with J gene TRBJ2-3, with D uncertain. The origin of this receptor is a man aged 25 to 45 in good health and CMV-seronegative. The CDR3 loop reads CASGPSSYTQYF. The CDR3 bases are TGTGCCAGCGGCCCTAGTAGTTATACGCAGTATTTT.